Listed here are 6 T cell receptor beta chains from one sample, sequenced in a study of T cell responses to AZD1222 COVID-19 vaccine. The data were produced by immunoSEQ multiplex PCR, yet TCRdb's version contains in-frame clones alone and is incomplete. The sample comprises approximately 200,000 clones, 85% to 90% of which are singletons, and around 8% rests with the top ten. The sequences come from peripheral blood, collected on day 0 of AZD1222 vaccination. The receptors derive from an adult in good health.

V and J are TRBV5-4 and TRBJ2-2, with 9 bases that match TRBD2. The junction had 11 bases not matched to a gene; V was cut back by 4 bases and J by 4 bases. CDR1 and CDR2 from the germline V gene are SGHNT and YYREEE (reference sequence). CDR3 length: 17 amino acids. The DNA of the CDR3 is TGTGCCAGCAGCCCGGACGTGAGCGGGGGGCCCACCGGGGAGCTGTTTTTT. Protein sequence: CASSPDVSGGPTGELFF.

The chain is built from TRBV7-9 and TRBJ2-7, with a possible D match to TRBD1 (5 bases). Looked up from germline, CDR1 is SEHNR and CDR2 is FQNEAQ (reference sequence). Between the trimmed V and J ends, which lost 1 base and 3 bases, there was a span of 13 bases. The CDR3 covers 15 residues. The CDR3 spells CASSLDTGALYEQYF. The CDR3 DNA reads as TGTGCCAGCAGCTTAGACACAGGTGCACTCTACGAGCAGTACTTC.

The J gene is TRBJ1-1, the V gene TRBV6-2 or TRBV6-3; D not certain. Germline V gene lookup returns CDR1 MNHEY and CDR2 SVGEGT. V lost 0 bases and J lost 0, with 11 bases in between. The CDR3 covers 16 residues. The CDR3 sequence is CASSYSSGSLNTEAFF. The CDR3, as DNA: TGTGCCAGCAGTTACTCGTCTGGGTCTCTGAACACTGAAGCTTTCTTT.

The chain carries TRBV28 and TRBJ1-5; D gene ambiguous. Trimming stripped 6 bases from V and 6 bases from J, with 9 bases between. Germline CDR1 reads MDHEN; CDR2 reads SYDVKM. The CDR3 loop spans 12 amino acids. The DNA of the CDR3 is TGTGCCAGCAGCCAACAGAGTCAGCCCCAGCATTTT. Translation: CASSQQSQPQHF.

This clone occurred a few times. The chain recombines TRBV18 with TRBJ2-1; weak D call: TRBD1 (5 bases). Trimming shortened V by 2 bases and J by 7 bases, and 9 bases separated the two germline ends. The CDR3 loop spans 13 amino acids. Germline values: CDR1 KGHSH, CDR2 LQKENI. The CDR3 reads CASSPAGMNEQFF. The CDR3 DNA follows: TGTGCCAGCTCACCAGCAGGGATGAATGAGCAGTTCTTC. Based on the CDR3 plus reference TRBV18 and TRBJ2-1, the full variable domain is NAGVMQNPRHLVRRRGQEARLRCSPMKGHSHVYWYRQLPEEGLKFMVYLQKENIIDESGMPKERFSAEFPKEGPSILRIQQVVRGDSAAYFCASSPAGMNEQFFGPGTRLTVL.

V gene TRBV30 combines with J gene TRBJ1-6; D unresolved. The germline CDR1 and CDR2 sequences are GTSNPN and SVGIG (reference sequence). This CDR3 comprises 14 residues. With 0 bases removed from V and 0 bases from J, the gap between germline ends came to 3 bases. The chain's CDR3 is CAWSVYSYNSPLHF. CDR3 nucleotides: TGTGCCTGGAGTGTATACTCCTATAATTCACCCCTCCACTTT. The full variable domain, in which reference TRBV30 and TRBJ1-6 provide the parts outside the CDR3, is SQTIHQWPATLVQPVGSPLSLECTVEGTSNPNLYWYRQAAGRGLQLLFYSVGIGQISSEVPQNLSASRPQDRQFILSSKKLLLSDSGFYLCAWSVYSYNSPLHFGNGTRLTVT.